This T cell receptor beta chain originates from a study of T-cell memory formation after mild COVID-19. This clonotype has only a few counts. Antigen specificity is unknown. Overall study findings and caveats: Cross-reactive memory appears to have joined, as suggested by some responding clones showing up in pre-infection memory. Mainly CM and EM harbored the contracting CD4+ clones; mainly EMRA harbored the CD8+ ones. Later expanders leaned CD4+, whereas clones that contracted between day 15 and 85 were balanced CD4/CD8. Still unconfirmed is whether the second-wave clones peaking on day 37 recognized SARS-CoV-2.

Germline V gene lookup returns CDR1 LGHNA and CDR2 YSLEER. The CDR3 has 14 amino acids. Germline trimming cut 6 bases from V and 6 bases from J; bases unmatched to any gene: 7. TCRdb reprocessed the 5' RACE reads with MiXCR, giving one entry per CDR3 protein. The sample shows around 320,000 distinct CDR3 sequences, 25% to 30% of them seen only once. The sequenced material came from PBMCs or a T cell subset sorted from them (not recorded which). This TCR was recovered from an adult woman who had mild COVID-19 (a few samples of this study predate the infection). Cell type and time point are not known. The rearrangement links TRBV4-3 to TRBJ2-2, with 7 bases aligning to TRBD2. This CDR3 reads CASRWREGPGELFF. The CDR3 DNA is TGCGCCAGCAGATGGAGGGAGGGTCCCGGGGAGCTGTTTTTT.